Listed here is a single T cell receptor (beta chain). This sample was taken from a study of cytomegalovirus exposure and HLA in healthy donors. Germline CDR1 is GTSNPN and CDR2 is SVGIG (reference sequence). V was shortened by 5 bases and J by 7 bases, with 21 bases between the two germline ends. The CDR3 contains 15 residues. Both 60 Vbeta primers and 13 Jbeta primers went into the PCR. Using immunoSEQ multiplex PCR, the repertoire was profiled, and TCRdb retains in-frame clones only, with some absent. The data contain around 94,000 clones, roughly 78% of them seen just once; the ten biggest clones take up around 4%.

This sequence joins TRBV30 and TRBJ1-5; possibly TRBD1 for D (5 bases). The TCR sequence derives from a male donor in good health and CMV-seropositive. The sequencing input was PBMCs. CDR3 coding DNA: TGTGCCTGGGCCCGTTTCGGGGGTCCGCAACAGCCCCAGCATTTT. It codes for CAWARFGGPQQPQHF.